This TCR beta chain emerged from a study of blood T cell repertoires in COVID-19. Study-level background: Acute-phase and convalescent COVID-19 samples originated in the United States, Italy and Spain. PBMCs, B-cell-depleted T cells, or T cells were the source of the cDNA or gDNA that made up the material.

In the original analysis: Amplification of reference gene primers was used by the study to estimate nucleated cell counts. The assay was immunoSEQ multiplex PCR, and TCRdb's table has in-frame clones only and misses some. V and J calls and clone size are as listed in that table; D and trimming were resolved from the DNA. The data contain roughly 160,000 clones, about 74% of them seen just once; the ten biggest clones take up about 3%. In germline, CDR1 is GTSNPN, CDR2 SVGIG (reference sequence). This CDR3 has 18 amino acids. V lost 2 bases, J lost 0 bases, and 8 bases stayed unmatched. This clonotype was sampled from an elderly woman with acute or convalescent COVID-19. The material sequenced was peripheral blood. This sequence joins TRBV30 and TRBJ1-4, with 11 bases lining up with TRBD1. CDR3 sequence (DNA): TGTGCCTGGAGTAGCCGACCGGGACAGGGGGCAACTAATGAAAAACTGTTTTTT. Amino acids: CAWSSRPGQGATNEKLFF.